This T cell receptor beta chain was identified in a study of cytomegalovirus exposure and HLA in healthy donors. Regarding the study as a whole: There were under 200 TCR beta chains listed as cytomegalovirus-associated.

PCR used 60 Vbeta primers and 13 Jbeta primers. Clones were sequenced by immunoSEQ multiplex PCR, and TCRdb holds only the in-frame ones, with some missing. The repertoire holds around 100,000 clones, with about 80% as singletons. Trimming removed 5 bases from V and 2 bases from J, with 15 bases in between. Per the germline V gene, CDR1 is SGHRS and CDR2 is YFSETQ. The CDR3 loop spans 15 amino acids. A note on this clone: Its antigen is undetermined.

Sequenced input: PBMCs. V usage is TRBV5-1 and J usage is TRBJ2-3; a weak D match, TRBD1 (6 bases). This TCR derives from a woman between 18 and 29 years old in good health and CMV-seropositive. As DNA, the CDR3 is TGCGCCAGCAGAAACAGGGTTGCGCCCACAGATACGCAGTATTTT. It translates to CASRNRVAPTDTQYF.